This T cell receptor beta chain is drawn from a study of prognosis after radiotherapy for stage I lung cancer. Study summary: Participants consisted of stage I non-small cell lung cancer patients, who were enrolled between early 2018 and early 2019. The study deemed all of its non-small cell lung cancer patients medically inoperable. Delivery of radiotherapy was by SBRT in 3 to 5 fractions at a biologically effective dose of at least 100 Gy.

CDR3 of TCR beta was amplified from genomic DNA via a two-round multiplex PCR. Every TRBV and TRBJ gene had its own specific primer in first-round PCR. In the second PCR round, amplification relied on universal primers. Using its own MiXCR run on the multiplex PCR reads, TCRdb lists one record per CDR3 protein. The sample gives roughly 30,000 distinct CDR3 sequences, about 41% of which show up once; roughly 35% is in the top ten. This clonotype has at least ten counts. In germline, CDR1 is SGHRS, CDR2 YFSETQ. The CDR3 is 14 residues long. Trimming left V 0 bases short and J 0 bases short, with 6 bases between.

The chain has TRBV5-1 and TRBJ1-1; D is unclear. The sequence was collected from a donor over 45 with non-small cell lung cancer. The sequences come from PBMCs, collected before or after stereotactic body radiation therapy (not recorded which). CDR3 DNA: TGCGCCAGCAGCTTGGCAGACCTGAACACTGAAGCTTTCTTT. It codes for CASSLADLNTEAFF.